The present T cell receptor beta chain was sequenced within a study of T cell responses to AZD1222 COVID-19 vaccine (dated by TCRdb to the early 2020s). At the level of the whole study: AZD1222 recipients given second doses at about 4 weeks or at about 12 weeks were pooled, since spike-specific TCR depth and breadth were not found to differ between the two schedules. TCR sequencing covered 230 or so trial participants: 200 to 220 given two doses of AZD1222 and approximately 26 given two doses of MenACWY control vaccine. Trial participants were enrolled into age subgroups of 18-55, 56-69 and 70-plus years, which contained approximately 150, 28 and 58 TCR-sequenced participants, respectively.

V lost 8 bases and J lost 5 bases; the stretch between them is 15 bases long. The CDR3, from cysteine to phenylalanine, totals 14 residues. Only CDR3 DNA remains: 42 bases, in frame from the first base. From the germline V gene (reference sequence), CDR1 is SEHNR and CDR2 is FQNEAQ. What this sample's time point label stands for: baseline before first vaccination. The vaccinee samples were drawn from two UK trials, COV001 and COV002, one of which was a single-blind randomized controlled phase 2/3 trial testing AZD1222 (ChAdOx1 nCoV-19) in healthy adults. For TCRbeta chain sequencing, PBMC samples from trial participants were taken at day 0 and at day 28 after the second dose. The CDR3 regions of human TCRbeta chains were analyzed by immunosequencing. Per the authors' processing: TCRs in the repertoires were matched against a reference library of SARS-CoV-2-specific TCRs that had been generated with the MIRA antigen-specificity platform. Breadth meant the fraction of unique TCRs that were SARS-CoV-2-associated, whereas depth meant the fraction of total T cells that were SARS-CoV-2-associated. Using the MIRA data, each spike-specific TCR was mapped to the spike region that the TCR reacts to and placed in a CD4 or CD8 class. Log10-transformed breadth and depth values were compared by one-way ANOVA with Sidak's multiple comparisons tests. TCRdb carries this immuneACCESS record with in-frame sequences only. Its versions omit some clonotypes, under half of them owing to an unresolved V gene in the studies checked, with the rest unexplained. That table supplies the V and J calls and clone size; D and trimming were determined from the DNA. This sample has some 40,000 clones in its table, and 80% of those were observed once. The ten most abundant clones make up approximately 3.6% of the sample.

As concerns this clone: The antigen it recognizes is unknown. No much larger clonotype is one base removed from it; base qualities were not supplied.

Summary of the overall study and its limitations: After two AZD1222 doses, both the breadth and the depth of spike-specific TCRs were significantly higher than at day 0 and than in MenACWY recipients. The 56-69-year group was small, and its depth increase did not reach significance, likely because of low power. Nearly half of unique spike-specific TCRs reportedly recognized epitopes outside regions mutated in the B.1.351 and B.1.1.7 variants. Conclusions about previously exposed vaccinees were limited because only six AZD1222 recipients were SARS-CoV-2 seropositive at baseline. Because no day 14 peak-response samples were available, repertoires were characterized only after the peak T cell response. CD4 TCRs associated with the vaccine covered the entire spike protein, and the dominant responses were in regions 160-218 and 743-854. Most participants were white British and females outnumbered males, and the authors suggested that clonal diversity may have been underestimated.

The sequence joins TRBV7-9 to TRBJ1-4, with the D gene not clear enough to name. The input for sequencing was peripheral blood, taken on day 0 of AZD1222 vaccination. The source of this sequence is an adult in good health. The bases read TGTGCCAGCGGTGCCAGGAGGGAAAATGAAAAACTGTTTTTT. It is translated as CASGARRENEKLFF.